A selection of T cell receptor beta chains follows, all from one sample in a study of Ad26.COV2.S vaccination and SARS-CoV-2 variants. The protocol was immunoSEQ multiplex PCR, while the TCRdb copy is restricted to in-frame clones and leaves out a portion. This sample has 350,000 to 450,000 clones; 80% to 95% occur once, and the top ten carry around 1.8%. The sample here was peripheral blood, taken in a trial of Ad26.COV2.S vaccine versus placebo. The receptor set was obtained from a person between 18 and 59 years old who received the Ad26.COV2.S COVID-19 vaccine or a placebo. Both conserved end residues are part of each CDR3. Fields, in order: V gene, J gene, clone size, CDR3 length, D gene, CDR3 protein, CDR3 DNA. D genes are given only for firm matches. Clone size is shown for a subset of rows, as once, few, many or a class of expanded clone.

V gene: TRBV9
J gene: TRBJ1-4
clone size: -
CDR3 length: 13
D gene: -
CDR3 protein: CASSVEENEKLFF
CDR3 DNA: TGTGCCAGCAGCGTAGAAGAGAATGAAAAACTGTTTTTT

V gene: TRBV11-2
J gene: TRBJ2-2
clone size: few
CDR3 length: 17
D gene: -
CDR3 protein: CASSSTNSRMGTGELFF
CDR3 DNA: TGTGCCAGCAGCTCCACAAACAGCCGGATGGGGACCGGGGAGCTGTTTTTT

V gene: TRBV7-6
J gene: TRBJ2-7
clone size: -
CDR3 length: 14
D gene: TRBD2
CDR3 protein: CASSPGGSGYEQYF
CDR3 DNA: TGTGCCAGCAGCCCGGGGGGGTCGGGCTACGAGCAGTACTTC

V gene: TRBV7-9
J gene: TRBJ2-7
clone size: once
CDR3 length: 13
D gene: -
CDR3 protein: CASSLGGKTEQYF
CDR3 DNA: TGTGCCAGCAGCTTAGGGGGTAAGACGGAGCAGTACTTC

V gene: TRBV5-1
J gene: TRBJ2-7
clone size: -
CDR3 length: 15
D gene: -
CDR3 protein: CASSLEIGGTYEQYF
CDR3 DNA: TGCGCCAGCAGCTTGGAGATTGGGGGGACCTACGAGCAGTACTTC

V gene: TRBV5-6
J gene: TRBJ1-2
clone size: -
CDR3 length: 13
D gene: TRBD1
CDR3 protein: CASTKGALNGYTF
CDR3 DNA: TGTGCCAGTACCAAGGGGGCTTTAAATGGCTACACCTTC

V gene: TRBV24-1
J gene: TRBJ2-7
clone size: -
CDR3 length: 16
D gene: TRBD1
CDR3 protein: CATSDANPGQVYEQYF
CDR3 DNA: TGTGCCACCAGTGATGCGAACCCGGGACAGGTCTACGAGCAGTACTTC

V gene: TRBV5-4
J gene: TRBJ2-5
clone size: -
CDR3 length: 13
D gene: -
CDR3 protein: CASSLGTLETQYF
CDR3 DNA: TGTGCCAGCAGCTTGGGTACTCTCGAGACCCAGTACTTC

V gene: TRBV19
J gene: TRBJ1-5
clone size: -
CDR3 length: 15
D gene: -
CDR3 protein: CASSHRLPLGQPQHF
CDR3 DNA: TGTGCCAGTAGTCACCGCCTTCCTCTCGGTCAGCCCCAGCATTTT

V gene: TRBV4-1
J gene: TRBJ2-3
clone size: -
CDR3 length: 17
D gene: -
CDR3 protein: CASSPRLLLEDTDTQYF
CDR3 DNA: TGCGCCAGCAGCCCCCGCCTCTTACTAGAGGACACAGATACGCAGTATTTT

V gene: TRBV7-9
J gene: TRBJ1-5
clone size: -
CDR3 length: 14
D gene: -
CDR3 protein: CASSSGGLDQPQHF
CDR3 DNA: TGTGCCAGCAGCTCGGGGGGGCTAGATCAGCCCCAGCATTTT

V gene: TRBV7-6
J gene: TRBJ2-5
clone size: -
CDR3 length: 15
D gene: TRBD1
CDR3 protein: CASSKTDREQETQYF
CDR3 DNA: TGTGCCAGCAGCAAAACCGACAGGGAACAAGAGACCCAGTACTTC

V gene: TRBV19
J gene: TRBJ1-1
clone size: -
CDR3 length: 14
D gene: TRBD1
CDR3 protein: CASSQIGTVTEAFF
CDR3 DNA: TGTGCCAGTAGCCAAATAGGGACAGTCACTGAAGCTTTCTTT

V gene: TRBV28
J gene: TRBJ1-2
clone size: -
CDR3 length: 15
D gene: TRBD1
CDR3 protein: CASSITGTGNYGYTF
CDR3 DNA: TGTGCCAGCAGTATTACCGGGACAGGGAACTATGGCTACACCTTC

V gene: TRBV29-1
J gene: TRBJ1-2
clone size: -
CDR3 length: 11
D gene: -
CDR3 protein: CSVDSVGGVTF
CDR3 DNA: TGCAGCGTTGATTCGGTTGGGGGGGTCACCTTC

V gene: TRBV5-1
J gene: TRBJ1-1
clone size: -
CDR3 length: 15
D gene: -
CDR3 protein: CASSLTTGKNTEAFF
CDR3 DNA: TGCGCCAGCAGCTTGACCACAGGGAAGAACACTGAAGCTTTCTTT

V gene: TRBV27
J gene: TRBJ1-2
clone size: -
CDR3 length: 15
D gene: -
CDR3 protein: CASSSPQGGSYGYTF
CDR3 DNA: TGTGCCAGCAGTTCCCCACAAGGGGGTTCCTATGGCTACACCTTC

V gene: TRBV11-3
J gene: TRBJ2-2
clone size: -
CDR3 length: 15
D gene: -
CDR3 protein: CASSSSRGYTGELFF
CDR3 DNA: TGTGCCAGCAGCTCGTCCAGGGGATACACCGGGGAGCTGTTTTTT

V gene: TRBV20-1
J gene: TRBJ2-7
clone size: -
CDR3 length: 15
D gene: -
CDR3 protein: CSASSPAGRYYEQYF
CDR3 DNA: TGCAGTGCTAGTTCCCCGGCAGGGAGATACTACGAGCAGTACTTC

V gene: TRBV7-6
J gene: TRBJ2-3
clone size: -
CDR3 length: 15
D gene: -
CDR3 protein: CASSLVGRGTDTQYF
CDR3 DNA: TGTGCCAGCAGCTTAGTTGGCAGAGGCACAGATACGCAGTATTTT

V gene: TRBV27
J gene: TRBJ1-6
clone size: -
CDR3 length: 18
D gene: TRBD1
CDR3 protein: CASSLETDRGLGNSPLHF
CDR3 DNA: TGTGCCAGCAGTTTGGAAACTGACAGGGGGCTTGGTAATTCACCCCTCCACTTT

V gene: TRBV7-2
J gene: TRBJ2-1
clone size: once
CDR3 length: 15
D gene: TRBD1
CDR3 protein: CASSFGQGRVNEQFF
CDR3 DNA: TGTGCCAGCAGCTTTGGACAGGGAAGGGTCAATGAGCAGTTCTTC

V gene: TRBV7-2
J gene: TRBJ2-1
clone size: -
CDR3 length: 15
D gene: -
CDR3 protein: CASSLLLRLNNEQFF
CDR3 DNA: TGTGCCAGCAGCTTACTGCTCAGGCTAAACAATGAGCAGTTCTTC

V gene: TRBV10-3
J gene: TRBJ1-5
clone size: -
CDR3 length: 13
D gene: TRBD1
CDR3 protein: CAIGRDRNQPQHF
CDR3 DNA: TGTGCCATCGGAAGGGACAGAAATCAGCCCCAGCATTTT

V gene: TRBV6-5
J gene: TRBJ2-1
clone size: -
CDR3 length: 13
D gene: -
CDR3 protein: CASSKTNINEQFF
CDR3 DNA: TGTGCCAGCAGTAAGACCAATATCAATGAGCAGTTCTTC

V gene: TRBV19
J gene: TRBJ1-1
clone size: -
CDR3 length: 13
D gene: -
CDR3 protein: CASMQSMNTEAFF
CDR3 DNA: TGTGCCAGTATGCAGTCAATGAACACTGAAGCTTTCTTT

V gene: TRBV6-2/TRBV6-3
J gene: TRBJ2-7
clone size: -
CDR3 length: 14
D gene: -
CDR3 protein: CASSYRQLGYEQYF
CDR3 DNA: TGTGCCAGCAGTTATCGCCAGCTAGGCTACGAGCAGTACTTC

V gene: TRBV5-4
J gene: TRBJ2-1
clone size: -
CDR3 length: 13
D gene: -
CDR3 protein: CASSFVDLSEQFF
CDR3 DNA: TGTGCCAGCAGCTTTGTTGATCTTTCTGAGCAGTTCTTC

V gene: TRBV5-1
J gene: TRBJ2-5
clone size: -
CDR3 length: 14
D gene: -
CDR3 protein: CASGIMTGQETQYF
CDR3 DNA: TGCGCCAGCGGGATAATGACAGGACAAGAGACCCAGTACTTC

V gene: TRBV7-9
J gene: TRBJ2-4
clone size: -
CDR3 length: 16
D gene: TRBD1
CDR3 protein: CASSSTGALSKNIQYF
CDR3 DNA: TGTGCCAGCAGTTCGACAGGGGCGCTATCCAAAAACATTCAGTACTTC

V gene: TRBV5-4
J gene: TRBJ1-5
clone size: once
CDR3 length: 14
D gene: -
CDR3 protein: CASSLGGQTQPQHF
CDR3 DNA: TGTGCCAGCAGCTTAGGGGGGCAGACTCAGCCCCAGCATTTT

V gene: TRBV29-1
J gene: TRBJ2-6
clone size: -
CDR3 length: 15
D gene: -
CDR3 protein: CSVVEGGAGANVLTF
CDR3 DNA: TGCAGCGTTGTTGAGGGGGGCGCTGGGGCCAACGTCCTGACTTTC

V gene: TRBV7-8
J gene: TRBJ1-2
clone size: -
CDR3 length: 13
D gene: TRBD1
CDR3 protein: CASSLGGDYGYTF
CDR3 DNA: TGTGCCAGCAGCCTAGGGGGCGACTATGGCTACACCTTC

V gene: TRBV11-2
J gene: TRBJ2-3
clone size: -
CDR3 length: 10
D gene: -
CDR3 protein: CASSSVAQYF
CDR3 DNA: TGTGCCAGCAGCTCCGTTGCGCAGTATTTT

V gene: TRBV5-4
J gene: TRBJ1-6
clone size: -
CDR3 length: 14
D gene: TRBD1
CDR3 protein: CASRTGTDNSPLHF
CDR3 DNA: TGTGCCAGCAGGACAGGGACAGATAATTCACCCCTCCACTTT

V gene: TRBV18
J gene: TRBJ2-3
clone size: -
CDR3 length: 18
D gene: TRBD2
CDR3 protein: CASSKAQLAGVGTDTQYF
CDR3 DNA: TGTGCCAGCTCGAAGGCCCAGCTAGCGGGGGTTGGCACAGATACGCAGTATTTT